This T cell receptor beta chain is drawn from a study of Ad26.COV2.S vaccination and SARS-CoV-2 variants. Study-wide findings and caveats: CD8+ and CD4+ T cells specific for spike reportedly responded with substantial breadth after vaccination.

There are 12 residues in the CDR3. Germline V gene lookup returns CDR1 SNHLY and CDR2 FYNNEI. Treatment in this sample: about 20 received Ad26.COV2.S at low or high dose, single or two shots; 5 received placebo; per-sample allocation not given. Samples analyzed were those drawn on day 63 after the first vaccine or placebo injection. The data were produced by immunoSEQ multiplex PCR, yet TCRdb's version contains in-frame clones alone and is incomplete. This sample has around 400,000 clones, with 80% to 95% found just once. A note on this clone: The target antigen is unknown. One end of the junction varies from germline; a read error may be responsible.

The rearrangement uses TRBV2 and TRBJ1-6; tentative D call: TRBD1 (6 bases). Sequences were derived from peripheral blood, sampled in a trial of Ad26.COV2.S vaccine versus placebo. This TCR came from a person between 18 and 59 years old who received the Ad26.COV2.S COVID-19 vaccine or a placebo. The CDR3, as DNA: TGTGCCAGCAGTGGACAGGAGATCTCTTGTACTTTC. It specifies CASSGQEISCTF.